This T cell receptor (beta chain) was captured in a study of T cell changes during pregnancy in multiple sclerosis. Per the germline V gene, CDR1 is MNHEY and CDR2 is SMNVEV (reference sequence). V was clipped by 8 bases and J by 1 base; unmatched bases: 7. This CDR3 contains 14 residues. This clone was recorded once. The table came from immunoSEQ multiplex PCR; TCRdb's copy has only in-frame clones and leaves some out. The data show some 80,000 clones, 89% seen once. The chain combines TRBV27 with TRBJ2-7; 8 bases match TRBD1. The receptor comes from a female donor in good health, enrolled as a control in a pregnancy study. The sequenced sample was peripheral blood, obtained in the first trimester of pregnancy. The CDR3 region is CASGERTGSYEQYF. CDR3 sequence (DNA): TGTGCCAGCGGAGAACGGACAGGGTCCTACGAGCAGTACTTC.